This record looks at one T cell receptor (beta chain) sequence and its context. These data originate in a study of shared clonotypes between healthy human individuals. Trimming pared 7 bases from V and 9 bases from J, leaving 18 bases between. The CDR3 sequence is 13 residues long. In germline, CDR1 is MDHEN, CDR2 SYDVKM. The protocol was immunoSEQ multiplex PCR, while the TCRdb copy is restricted to in-frame clones and leaves out a portion. This table holds 2 million to 3 million clones, approximately 94% found once. This TCR was recovered from a man aged 18 to 29 in good health. Some clones in this sample may be carry-over from other donors' samples. Sequencing was carried out using naive CD4+ T cells from PBMCs. Sample subset: CD45RA+ positively selected. The V gene is TRBV28, the J gene TRBJ1-2; D unclear. The CDR3 sequence: CASTKLGRFSYTF. The CDR3 bases are TGTGCCAGCACCAAACTCGGGCGGTTTAGCTACACCTTC.